This T cell receptor (beta chain) was sequenced for a study of CD8+CD57+ T cells in acquired aplastic anemia. Study-level results: Patients did not significantly differ from controls in CD8+ Simpson's diversity. Found in both controls and patients were fewer than 35 CD8+ CDR3 sequences.

This clonotype was picked up many times. Antigen specificity is unknown. For CDR3 and TCR beta VDJ profiling, genomic DNA was the template used. TCRdb recomputed calls from the reads with MiXCR, one row per CDR3 protein. Among about 110,000 distinct CDR3 sequences listed, around 49% were seen once. V lost 6 bases and J lost 4, with 12 bases in between. CDR1 and CDR2 from the germline V gene are DFQATT and SNEGSKA (reference sequence). CDR3 size: 12 residues. This chain links TRBV20-1 with TRBJ1-1; D may be TRBD1 (5 bases). The specimen sequenced was sorted CD4+, CD8+, or CD8+CD57+ T cells (not recorded which) from PBMCs. This clonotype was sampled from a human donor in good health, serving as a control. CDR3 sequence reads: CSAPRGGTEAFF. In DNA, the CDR3 is TGCAGTGCCCCCCGGGGCGGCACTGAAGCTTTCTTT.